The entry below describes one T cell receptor (beta chain). Its target is not known. The record originates from a study of response to subunit inactivated influenza vaccine. Study-level findings and limits: Few new T cells, the authors suggested, are recruited by each seasonal influenza vaccination.

CDR3 length equals 17 residues. Trimming took off 3 bases at V and 10 bases at J, with 22 bases between the two ends. Germline CDR1 is MNHEY and CDR2 is SVGAGI. TCRdb reprocessed the RT-PCR reads with MiXCR, giving one entry per CDR3 protein. The sample carries more than 550,000 distinct CDR3 sequences, 12% recorded once. This receptor was identified in a man aged 45-60 years who received an inactivated influenza vaccine. The V gene is TRBV6-5, the J gene TRBJ1-6; a possible D gene is TRBD1 (6 bases). Sample: PBMCs from blood, taken on the day of vaccination. The CDR3 region has the DNA TGTGCCAGCAGTTATGATCCACAGGGATCATATGGATCACCCCTCCACTTT. It codes for CASSYDPQGSYGSPLHF.